Below, one TCR beta chain is given with its context. Its target is not known. These data belong to a study of a mutant IDH1 vaccine in newly diagnosed glioma. Study-wide background: Patients had received radiotherapy, temozolomide, or both previously, most receiving both. Overall study results and limits: Of the patients, less than 95% had vaccine-induced immune responses. Apparently, pseudoprogression bore no relation to changes among the top peripheral T cell clonotypes.

The sample's time point: baseline, week 1 (first vaccination visit). The treatment here: pre-vaccination baseline after standard-of-care therapy. Astrocytomas that were new, WHO grade 3 or 4, IDH1-mutant and ATRX-lost were present in the donors. The CDR3 runs 14 residues. From germline, CDR1 is SGHNT and CDR2 YYREEE (reference sequence). Trimming took off 2 bases at V and 0 bases at J, with 8 bases between the two ends. The protocol was immunoSEQ multiplex PCR, while the TCRdb copy is restricted to in-frame clones and leaves out a portion. The profile covers approximately 16,000 clones, with over 95% appearing a single time and 3.6% taken by the ten largest.

J is TRBJ1-1 and V is TRBV5-4; a possible D gene is TRBD1 (5 bases). Sequenced material: peripheral blood mononuclear cells (PBMCs), taken from a glioma patient treated with radiotherapy, temozolomide or both. This receptor was identified in a woman aged 18 to 35 with glioma. Some clones in this sample may be carry-over from other donors' samples. The chain's CDR3 is CASSFPGVNTEAFF. The CDR3 DNA follows: TGTGCCAGCAGCTTCCCGGGGGTGAACACTGAAGCTTTCTTT. The full variable domain, in which reference TRBV5-4 and TRBJ1-1 provide the parts outside the CDR3, is ETGVTQSPTHLIKTRGQQVTLRCSSQSGHNTVSWYQQALGQGPQFIFQYYREEENGRGNFPPRFSGLQFPNYSSELNVNALELDDSALYLCASSFPGVNTEAFFGQGTRLTVV.